This record covers a single TCR beta chain. Its antigen is unidentified. An Oncomine TCR Beta short-read assay was used to sequence the DNA from cultured CD4+ T cells. Genomic DNA was extracted from cultured CD4+ T cells. TCRdb re-analysed the PCR reads in MiXCR, keeping a single row per CDR3 protein. The profile shows tens of thousands of distinct CDR3 sequences, approximately 38% of them singletons. Time point defined: late sampling 161 to 241 days after vaccination in three convalescent patients. Treatment in this sample: approximately 9-day PBMC culture with coronavirus spike peptide pools or control peptides (ViraFEST assay). ViraFEST used peptide pools to expand antigen-specific T cells, then sequenced TCRs. Positive PCR dates ranged from March to December 2020; these dates predated US Alpha, Beta and Delta variants. This sample was taken from a study of vaccination and CD4 T cells after COVID-19. On the study more broadly: Two Hispanic individuals were among six male and four female convalescent patients.

The CDR3 length is 15 residues. Germline lookup yields CDR1 DFQATT and CDR2 SNEGSKA (reference sequence). The junction had 6 bases not matched to a gene; V was cut back by 0 bases and J by 5 bases. The V gene is TRBV20-1, the J gene TRBJ2-3; 9 bases are shared with TRBD2. The material sequenced was CD4+ T cells from blood, cultured in vitro, taken about 7 months after SARS-CoV-2 vaccination. The TCR comes from a human donor who had recovered from COVID-19. The CDR3 sequence: CSARDSWRGGDTQYF. The CDR3, as DNA: TGCAGTGCTAGAGATTCTTGGCGGGGGGGAGATACGCAGTATTTT.